This T cell receptor (beta chain) came from a study of cytomegalovirus exposure and HLA in healthy donors. CDR3 length: 14 residues. CDR1 and CDR2 (germline): MNHEY, SVGAGI. With 8 bases removed from V and 0 bases from J, the gap between germline ends came to 11 bases. The protocol was immunoSEQ multiplex PCR, while the TCRdb copy is restricted to in-frame clones and leaves out a portion. The sample lists 70,000 to 75,000 clones, about 93% occurring once. The receptor was isolated from a woman aged 18-29 years in good health and CMV-seropositive. The genes are TRBV6-5 and TRBJ1-3; D not resolved. Material for sequencing was PBMCs. The CDR3 DNA follows: TGTGCCAGCGCCGGGTTTCGCTCTGGAAACACCATATATTTT. Translating gives CASAGFRSGNTIYF.